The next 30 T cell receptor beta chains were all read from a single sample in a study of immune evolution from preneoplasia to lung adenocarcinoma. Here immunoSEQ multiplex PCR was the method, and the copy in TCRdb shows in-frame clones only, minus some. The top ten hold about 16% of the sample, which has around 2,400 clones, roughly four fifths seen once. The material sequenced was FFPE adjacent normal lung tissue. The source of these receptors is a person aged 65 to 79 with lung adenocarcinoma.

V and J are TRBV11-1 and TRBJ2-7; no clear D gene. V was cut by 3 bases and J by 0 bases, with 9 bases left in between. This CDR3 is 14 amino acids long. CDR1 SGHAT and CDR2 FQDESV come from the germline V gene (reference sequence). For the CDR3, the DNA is TGTGCCAGCAGCTTGCTTCAGAACTCCTACGAGCAGTACTTC. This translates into CASSLLQNSYEQYF.

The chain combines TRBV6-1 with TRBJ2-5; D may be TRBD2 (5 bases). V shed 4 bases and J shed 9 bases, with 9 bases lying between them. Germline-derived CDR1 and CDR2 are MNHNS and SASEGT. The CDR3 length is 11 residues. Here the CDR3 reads CASSGGIAQYF. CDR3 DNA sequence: TGTGCCAGCAGTGGAGGGATCGCCCAGTACTTC.

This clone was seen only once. The CDR3 bases are TGTGCCAGCAGCCGCAGACAGGGGAACACTGAAGCTTTCTTT. This encodes CASSRRQGNTEAFF. The V gene is TRBV14, the J gene TRBJ1-1; 7 nucleotides match TRBD1. Germline CDR1 reads SGHDN; CDR2 reads FVKESK. The V and J ends lost 4 bases and 1 base, in that order; junction bases with no gene match: 3. There are 14 residues in the CDR3.

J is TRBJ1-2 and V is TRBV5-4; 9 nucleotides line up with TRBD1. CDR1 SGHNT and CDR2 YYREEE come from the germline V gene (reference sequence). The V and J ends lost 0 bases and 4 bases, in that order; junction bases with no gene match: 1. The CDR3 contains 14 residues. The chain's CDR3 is CASSLEDRGYGYTF. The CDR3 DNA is TGTGCCAGCAGCTTGGAGGACAGGGGCTATGGCTACACCTTC. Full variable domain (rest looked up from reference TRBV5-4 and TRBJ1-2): ETGVTQSPTHLIKTRGQQVTLRCSSQSGHNTVSWYQQALGQGPQFIFQYYREEENGRGNFPPRFSGLQFPNYSSELNVNALELDDSALYLCASSLEDRGYGYTFGSGTRLTVV.

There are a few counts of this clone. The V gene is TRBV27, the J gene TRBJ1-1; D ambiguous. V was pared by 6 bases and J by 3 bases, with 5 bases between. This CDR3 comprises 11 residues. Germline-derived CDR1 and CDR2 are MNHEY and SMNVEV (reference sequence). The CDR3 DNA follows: TGTGCCAGCAGATCATACACTGAAGCTTTCTTT. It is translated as CASRSYTEAFF.

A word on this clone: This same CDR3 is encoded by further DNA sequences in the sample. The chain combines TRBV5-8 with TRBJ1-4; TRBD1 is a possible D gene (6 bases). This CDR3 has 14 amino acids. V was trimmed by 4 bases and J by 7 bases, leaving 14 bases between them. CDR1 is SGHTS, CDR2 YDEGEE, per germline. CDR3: CASSLRGGGEKLFF. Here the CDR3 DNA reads TGTGCCAGCAGCCTCAGGGGTGGCGGTGAAAAACTGTTTTTT.

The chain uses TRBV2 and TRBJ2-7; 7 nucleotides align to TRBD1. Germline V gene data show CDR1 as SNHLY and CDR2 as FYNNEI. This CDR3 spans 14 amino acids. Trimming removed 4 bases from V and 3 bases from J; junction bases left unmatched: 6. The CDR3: CASSVERTGYEQYF. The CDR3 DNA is TGTGCCAGCAGTGTTGAACGGACAGGCTACGAGCAGTACTTC.

The CDR3 sequence is CASSLGGGQQETQYF. In nucleotides, the CDR3 is TGTGCCAGCAGCTTAGGAGGGGGCCAACAAGAGACCCAGTACTTC. This chain uses TRBV13 with TRBJ2-5, with 7 positions matching TRBD1. The CDR3 totals 15 residues. Germline V gives CDR1 PRHDT, CDR2 FYEKMQ (reference sequence). V shed 0 bases and J 2 bases; nucleotides not matched to a gene: 3.

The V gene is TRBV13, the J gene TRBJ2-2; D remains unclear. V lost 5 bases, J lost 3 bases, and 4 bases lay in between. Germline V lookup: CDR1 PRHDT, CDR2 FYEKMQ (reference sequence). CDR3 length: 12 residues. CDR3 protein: CASSRYTGELFF. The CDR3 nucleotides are TGTGCCAGCAGCCGTTACACCGGGGAGCTGTTTTTT.

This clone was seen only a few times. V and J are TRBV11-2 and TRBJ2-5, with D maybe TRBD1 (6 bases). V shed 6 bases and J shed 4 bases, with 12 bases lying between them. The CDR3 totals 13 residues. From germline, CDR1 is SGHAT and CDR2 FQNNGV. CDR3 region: CASRNQGRETQYF. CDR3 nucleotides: TGTGCCAGCAGAAACCAGGGGAGAGAGACCCAGTACTTC.

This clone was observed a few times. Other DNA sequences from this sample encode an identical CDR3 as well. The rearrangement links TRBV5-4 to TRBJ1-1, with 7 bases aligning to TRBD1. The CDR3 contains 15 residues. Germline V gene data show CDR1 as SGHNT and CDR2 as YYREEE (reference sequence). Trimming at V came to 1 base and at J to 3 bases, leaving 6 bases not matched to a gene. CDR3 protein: CASSLSGRGDTEAFF. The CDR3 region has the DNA TGTGCCAGCAGCTTGTCCGGCAGGGGGGACACTGAAGCTTTCTTT.

The CDR3 region is CASSEAHGLAGTGELFF. The CDR3 DNA reads TGTGCCAGCAGTGAAGCGCATGGCCTAGCGGGTACCGGGGAGCTGTTTTTT. The rearrangement joins TRBV6-1 to TRBJ2-2; TRBD2 aligns across 8 bases. Germline V gives CDR1 MNHNS, CDR2 SASEGT. With V trimmed by 0 bases and J by 5 bases, 8 bases remained unmatched. CDR3 size: 17 residues.

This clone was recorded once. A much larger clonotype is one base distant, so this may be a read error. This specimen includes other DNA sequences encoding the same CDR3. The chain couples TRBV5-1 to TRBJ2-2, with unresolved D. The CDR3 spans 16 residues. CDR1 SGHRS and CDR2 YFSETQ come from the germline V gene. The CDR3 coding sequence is TGCGCCAGCAGCTTGAACGGGTACGAGAACACCGGAGAGCTGTTTTTT. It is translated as CASSLNGYENTGELFF.

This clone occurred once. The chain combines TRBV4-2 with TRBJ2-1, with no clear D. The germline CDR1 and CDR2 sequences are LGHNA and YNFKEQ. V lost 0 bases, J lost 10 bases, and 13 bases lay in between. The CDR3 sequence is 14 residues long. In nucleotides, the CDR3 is TGTGCCAGCAGCCAAGATCCCGGGTCCGCCGAGCAGTTCTTC. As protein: CASSQDPGSAEQFF.

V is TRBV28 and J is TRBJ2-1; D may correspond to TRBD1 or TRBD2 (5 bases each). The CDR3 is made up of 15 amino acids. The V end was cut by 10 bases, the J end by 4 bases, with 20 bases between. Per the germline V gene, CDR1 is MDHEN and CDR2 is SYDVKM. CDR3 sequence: CATLGTPADYNEQFF. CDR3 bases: TGTGCCACCCTCGGGACGCCCGCAGATTACAATGAGCAGTTCTTC. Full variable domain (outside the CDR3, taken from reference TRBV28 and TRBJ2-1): DVKVTQSSRYLVKRTGEKVFLECVQDMDHENMFWYRQDPGLGLRLIYFSYDVKMKEKGDIPEGYSVSREKKERFSLILESASTNQTSMYLCATLGTPADYNEQFFGPGTRLTVL.

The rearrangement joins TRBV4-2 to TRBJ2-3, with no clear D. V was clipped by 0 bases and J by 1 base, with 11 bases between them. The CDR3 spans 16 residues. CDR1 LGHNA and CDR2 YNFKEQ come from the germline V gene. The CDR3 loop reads CASSQESPPRTDTQYF. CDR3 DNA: TGTGCCAGCAGCCAAGAATCACCACCTCGCACAGATACGCAGTATTTT.

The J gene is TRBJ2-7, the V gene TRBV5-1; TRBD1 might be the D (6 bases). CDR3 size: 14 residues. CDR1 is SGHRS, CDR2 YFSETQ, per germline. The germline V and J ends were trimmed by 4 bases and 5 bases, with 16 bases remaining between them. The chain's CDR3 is CASSHRASADEQYF. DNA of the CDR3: TGCGCCAGCAGCCACAGGGCATCGGCGGACGAGCAGTACTTC. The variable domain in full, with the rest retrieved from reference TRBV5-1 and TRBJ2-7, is KAGVTQTPRYLIKTRGQQVTLSCSPISGHRSVSWYQQTPGQGLQFLFEYFSETQRNKGNFPGRFSGRQFSNSRSEMNVSTLELGDSALYLCASSHRASADEQYFGPGTRLTVT.

The CDR3 sequence: CASTLGWGNQPQHF. In DNA, the CDR3 is TGTGCCAGCACCCTAGGGTGGGGGAATCAGCCCCAGCATTTT. The chain carries TRBV28 and TRBJ1-5; tentatively, D is TRBD1 (5 bases). The CDR3 runs 14 residues. Germline V gene sequence: CDR1 MDHEN, CDR2 SYDVKM. The V end lost 7 bases, the J end lost 4 bases, and 14 bases lay between the germline ends.

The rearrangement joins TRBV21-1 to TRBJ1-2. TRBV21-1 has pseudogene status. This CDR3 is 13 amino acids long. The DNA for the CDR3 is TGTGCCAGCAGCAAAGGGAGATCCTATGGCTACACCTTC. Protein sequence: CASSKGRSYGYTF.

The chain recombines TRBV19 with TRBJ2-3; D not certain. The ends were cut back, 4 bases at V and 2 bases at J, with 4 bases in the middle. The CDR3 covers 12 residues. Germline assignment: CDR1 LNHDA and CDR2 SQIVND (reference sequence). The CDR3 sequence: CASSRATDTQYF. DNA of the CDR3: TGTGCCAGTAGTAGAGCCACAGATACGCAGTATTTT.

In nucleotides, the CDR3 is TGTGCCAGCAGTTTAGGGACTAGCGGGCTGTATGAGCAGTTCTTC. It encodes CASSLGTSGLYEQFF. The chain uses TRBV27 and TRBJ2-1; 12 nucleotides match TRBD2. CDR3 length equals 15 residues. J was trimmed by 8 bases and V by 2 bases; bases with no gene match: 4. Germline V CDR1 and CDR2: MNHEY, SMNVEV (reference sequence).

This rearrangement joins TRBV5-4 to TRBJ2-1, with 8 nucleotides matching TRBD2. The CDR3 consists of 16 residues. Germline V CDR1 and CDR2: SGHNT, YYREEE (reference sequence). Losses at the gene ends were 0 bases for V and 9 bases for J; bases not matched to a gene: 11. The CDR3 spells CASSLVGSGGGGEQFF. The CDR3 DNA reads TGTGCCAGCAGCTTGGTGGGGTCGGGAGGGGGGGGTGAGCAGTTCTTC.

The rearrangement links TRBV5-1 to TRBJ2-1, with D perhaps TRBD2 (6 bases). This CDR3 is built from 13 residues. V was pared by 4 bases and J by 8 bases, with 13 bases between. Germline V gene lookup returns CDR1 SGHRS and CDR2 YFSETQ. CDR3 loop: CASSPLREDEQFF. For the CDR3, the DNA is TGCGCCAGCAGCCCCCTGCGGGAAGATGAGCAGTTCTTC. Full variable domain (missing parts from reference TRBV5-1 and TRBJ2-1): KAGVTQTPRYLIKTRGQQVTLSCSPISGHRSVSWYQQTPGQGLQFLFEYFSETQRNKGNFPGRFSGRQFSNSRSEMNVSTLELGDSALYLCASSPLREDEQFFGPGTRLTVL.

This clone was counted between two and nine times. As DNA, the CDR3 is TGTGCCATCAGCCCCTTAGCGGGAGGGTTCTACAATGAGCAGTTCTTC. This gives the protein CAISPLAGGFYNEQFF. The chain employs TRBV10-3 and TRBJ2-1; 11 nucleotides align to TRBD2. The CDR3 is 16 amino acids. V gave up 6 bases and J gave up 3 bases; unmatched junction bases: 7. CDR1 is ENHRY and CDR2 is SYGVKD in the germline V gene.

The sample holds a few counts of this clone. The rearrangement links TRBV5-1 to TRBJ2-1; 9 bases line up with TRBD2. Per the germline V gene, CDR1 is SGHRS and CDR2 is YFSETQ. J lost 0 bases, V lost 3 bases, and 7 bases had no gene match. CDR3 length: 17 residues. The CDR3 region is CASSSAGGRNSYNEQFF. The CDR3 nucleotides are TGCGCCAGCAGCTCGGCGGGGGGGAGGAACTCCTACAATGAGCAGTTCTTC.

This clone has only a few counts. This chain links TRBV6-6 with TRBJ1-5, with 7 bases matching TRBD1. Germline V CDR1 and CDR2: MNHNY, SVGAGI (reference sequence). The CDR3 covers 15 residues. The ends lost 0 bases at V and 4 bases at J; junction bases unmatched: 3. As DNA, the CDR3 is TGTGCCAGCAGTTACTCGGGGACAGAGAATCAGCCCCAGCATTTT. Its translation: CASSYSGTENQPQHF.

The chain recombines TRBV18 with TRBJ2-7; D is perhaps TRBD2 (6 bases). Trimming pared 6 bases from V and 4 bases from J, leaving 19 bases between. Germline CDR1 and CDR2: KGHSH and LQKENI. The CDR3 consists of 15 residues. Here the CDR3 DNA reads TGTGCCAGCTCCCTCGTGCAGCAGGAGGGGTACGAGCAGTACTTC. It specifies CASSLVQQEGYEQYF. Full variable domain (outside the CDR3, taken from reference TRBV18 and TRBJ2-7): NAGVMQNPRHLVRRRGQEARLRCSPMKGHSHVYWYRQLPEEGLKFMVYLQKENIIDESGMPKERFSAEFPKEGPSILRIQQVVRGDSAAYFCASSLVQQEGYEQYFGPGTRLTVT.

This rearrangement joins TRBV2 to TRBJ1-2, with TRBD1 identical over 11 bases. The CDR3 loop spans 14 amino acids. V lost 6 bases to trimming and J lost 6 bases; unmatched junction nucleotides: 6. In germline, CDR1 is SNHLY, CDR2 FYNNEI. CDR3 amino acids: CASSLGQGADGYTF. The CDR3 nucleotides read TGTGCCAGCAGCCTCGGACAGGGGGCCGATGGCTACACCTTC.

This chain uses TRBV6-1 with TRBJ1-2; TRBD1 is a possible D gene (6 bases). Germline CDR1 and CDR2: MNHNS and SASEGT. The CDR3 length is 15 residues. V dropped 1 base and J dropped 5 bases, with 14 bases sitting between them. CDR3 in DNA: TGTGCCAGCAGTGAAGTAGACAGGTCCGTTTATGGCTACACCTTC. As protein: CASSEVDRSVYGYTF.

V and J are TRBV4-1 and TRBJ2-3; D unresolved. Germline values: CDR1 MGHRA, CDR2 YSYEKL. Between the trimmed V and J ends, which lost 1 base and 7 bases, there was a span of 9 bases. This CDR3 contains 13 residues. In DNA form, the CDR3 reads TGCGCCAGCAGCCAAGGAGCCGAAAATACGCAGTATTTT. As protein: CASSQGAENTQYF.